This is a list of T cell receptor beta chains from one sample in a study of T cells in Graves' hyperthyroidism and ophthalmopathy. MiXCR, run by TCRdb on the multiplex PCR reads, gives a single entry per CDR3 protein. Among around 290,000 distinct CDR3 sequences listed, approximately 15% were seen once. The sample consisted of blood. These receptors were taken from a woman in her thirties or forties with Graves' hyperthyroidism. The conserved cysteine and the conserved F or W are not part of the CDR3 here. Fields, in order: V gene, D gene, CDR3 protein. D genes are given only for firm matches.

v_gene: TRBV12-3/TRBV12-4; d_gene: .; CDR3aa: ASSLVGRYEQY
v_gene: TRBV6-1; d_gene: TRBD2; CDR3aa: ASNKASGRAADTQY
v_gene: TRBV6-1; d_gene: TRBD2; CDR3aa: ASSYSNPGTSGTTDTQY
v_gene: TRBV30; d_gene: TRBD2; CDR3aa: AWSEIAGENEQF
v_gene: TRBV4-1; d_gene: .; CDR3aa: ASSQGALDRKNIQY
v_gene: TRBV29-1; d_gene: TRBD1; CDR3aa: SVRQGIVTGELF
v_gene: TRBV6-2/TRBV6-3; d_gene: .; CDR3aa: ASSYRRFDRNEQF
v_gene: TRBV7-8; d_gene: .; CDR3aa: ASKGLNGAFTDTQY
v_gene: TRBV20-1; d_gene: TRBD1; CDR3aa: SARARDRGRETQY
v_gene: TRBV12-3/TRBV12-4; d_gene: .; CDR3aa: ASSSTVNTEAF
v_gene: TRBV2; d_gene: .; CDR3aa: ASSEASLSSNQPQH
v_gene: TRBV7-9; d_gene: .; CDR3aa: ASSSNEWGSGELF
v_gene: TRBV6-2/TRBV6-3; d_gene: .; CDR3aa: AGRYRGSSYNEQF
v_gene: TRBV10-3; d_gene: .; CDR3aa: AIREERDTQY
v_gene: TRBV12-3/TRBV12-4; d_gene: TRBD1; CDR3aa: ASIKQGIGNQPQH
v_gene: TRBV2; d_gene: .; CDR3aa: ASGGGRATGELF
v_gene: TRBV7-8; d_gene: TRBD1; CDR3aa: ASSLRDRNTGELF
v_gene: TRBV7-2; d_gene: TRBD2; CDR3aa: ASSVPPYSGRRENTQY
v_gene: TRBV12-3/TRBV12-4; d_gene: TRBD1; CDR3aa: ASSSGQGGNQPQH
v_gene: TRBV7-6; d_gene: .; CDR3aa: ASSPRPQGMNTEAF
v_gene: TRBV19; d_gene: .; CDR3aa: ASSSRPEGNQPQH
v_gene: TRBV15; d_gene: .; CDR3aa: ATRRLSGNTIY
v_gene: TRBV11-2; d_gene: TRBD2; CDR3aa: ASSSGRADTQY
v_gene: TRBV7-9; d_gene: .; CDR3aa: ASSPLGGREYNEQF